This TCR beta chain was captured by sequencing in a study of blood T cells in healthy people across ages. Remarks on this clonotype: Its target is unknown.

Total RNA amounts of at least 6 micrograms were extracted per sample. Study-level findings and limits: Age advanced and TCR beta diversity per million T cells fell, roughly linearly.

The germline V gene encodes CDR1 LNHNV and CDR2 YYDKDF (reference sequence). The CDR3 totals 12 residues. V was shortened by 6 bases and J by 5 bases, with 10 bases between the two germline ends. Together with a sample-barcoded 5' primer, a J-beta primer mix was included in a second PCR lasting roughly 6 to 12 cycles. Tags on each cDNA molecule came from a template-switch adaptor with 12 random nucleotides. TCRdb re-called the 5' RACE reads through MiXCR, storing one row per CDR3 protein. The data hold about 680,000 distinct CDR3 sequences, with around 48% observed a single time. The origin of this receptor is a woman aged 60-70 years in good health. The material sequenced was blood. V and J are TRBV15 and TRBJ2-5; no firm D call. For the CDR3, the DNA is TGTGCCACCAGTTTTAGCCGGGAGACCCAGTACTTC. Translation: CATSFSRETQYF. Full variable domain (outside the CDR3, taken from reference TRBV15 and TRBJ2-5): DAMVIQNPRYQVTQFGKPVTLSCSQTLNHNVMYWYQQKSSQAPKLLFHYYDKDFNNEADTPDNFQSRRPNTSFCFLDIRSPGLGDTAMYLCATSFSRETQYFGPGTRLLVL.